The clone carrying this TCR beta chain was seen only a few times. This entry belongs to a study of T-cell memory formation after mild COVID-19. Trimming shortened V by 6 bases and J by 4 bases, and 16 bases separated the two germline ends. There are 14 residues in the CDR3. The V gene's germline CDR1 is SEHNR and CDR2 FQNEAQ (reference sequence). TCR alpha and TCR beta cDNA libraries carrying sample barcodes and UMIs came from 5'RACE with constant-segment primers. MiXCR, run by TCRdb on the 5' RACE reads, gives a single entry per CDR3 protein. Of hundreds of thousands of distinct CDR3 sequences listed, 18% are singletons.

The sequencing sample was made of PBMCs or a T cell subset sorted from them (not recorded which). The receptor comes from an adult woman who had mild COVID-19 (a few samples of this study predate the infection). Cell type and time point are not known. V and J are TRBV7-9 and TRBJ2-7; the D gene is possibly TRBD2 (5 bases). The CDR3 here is CASRSAWTDYEQYF. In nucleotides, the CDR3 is TGTGCCAGCAGATCCGCTTGGACTGATTACGAGCAGTACTTC.